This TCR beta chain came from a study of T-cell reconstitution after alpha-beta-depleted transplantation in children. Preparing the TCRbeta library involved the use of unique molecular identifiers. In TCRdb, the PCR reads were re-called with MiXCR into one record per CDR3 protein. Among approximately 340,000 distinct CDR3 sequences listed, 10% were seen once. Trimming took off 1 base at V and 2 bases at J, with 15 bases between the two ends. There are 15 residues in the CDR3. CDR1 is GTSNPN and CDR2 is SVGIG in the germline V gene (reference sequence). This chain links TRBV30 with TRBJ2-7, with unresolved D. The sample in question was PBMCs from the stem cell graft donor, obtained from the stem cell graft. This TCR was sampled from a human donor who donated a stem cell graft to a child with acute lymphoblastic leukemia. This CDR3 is CAWSAAADPTYEQYF. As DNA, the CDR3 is TGTGCCTGGAGTGCGGCGGCAGACCCGACCTACGAGCAGTACTTC.